This TCR beta chain is from a study of blood T cell repertoires in COVID-19. Clones were read by immunoSEQ multiplex PCR, and TCRdb kept only the in-frame ones, dropping some. The table shows 150,000 to 200,000 clones, with more than 75% occurring only once. A single count supports this clone. Germline V gene sequence: CDR1 SGHDT, CDR2 YYEEEE. This CDR3 has 16 residues. The V segment lost 2 bases and the J segment 5 bases; nucleotides outside the gene matches: 7. This TCR was sampled from a person aged 70 to 80 with COVID-19, enrolled during active disease. The specimen was peripheral blood. J is TRBJ1-4 and V is TRBV5-6, with 9 nucleotides matching TRBD1. This CDR3 reads CASSFHVGTGNEKLFF. The CDR3 DNA is TGTGCCAGCAGCTTTCATGTCGGGACAGGGAATGAAAAACTGTTTTTT.